This T cell receptor (beta chain) was retrieved from a study of shared clonotypes between healthy human individuals (dated by TCRdb to 2019 to 2021). General notes on the study: A few men and a couple of women, aged 18 to 49 years, made up the cohort. To increase sequencing depth and limit assay-specific biases, different laboratories used diverse techniques to prepare libraries and sequence TCR repertoires. To estimate repertoire size and how much clonotypes are shared between individuals, the study performed deep sequencing of blood TCR repertoires from a handful of healthy adults. Each donor's leukapheresis produced roughly between roughly 0.85 and 10 billion PBMCs.

Comment on this clone: Its antigen specificity is not known. No much larger clone is present one base from it, and per-base qualities are unavailable.

Donors were healthy HIV-negative adults with no recently reported acute infections or vaccinations. Every donor was a Caucasian adult living in Nashville, Tennessee, USA. For unsorted samples, 80 million to 100 million PBMCs were counted, and genomic DNA was extracted using the QIAamp DNA Blood Mini kit. Blood was obtained by leukapheresis, after which PBMCs were separated by Ficoll-Histopaque density gradient centrifugation and cryopreserved in liquid nitrogen vapor phase. Study-wide conclusions, independent of this receptor: Sampling was restricted to blood, and TCR repertoires in tissues likely differ from the TCR repertoires found in blood. The small number of donors limited the genetic and exposure-history diversity represented. Based on pairwise subsampling, the degree of clonotype sharing among donors was expected to be affected by sequencing depth.

TCR CDR3 regions were amplified from genomic DNA by multiplex PCR using the deep immunoSEQ assay. Extracted genomic DNA from each cell subset was spread evenly across all wells of several immunoSEQ 96-well plates, with each plate serving as a replicate. For unsorted PBMC, each replicate PCR was loaded with 250 to 300 ng genomic DNA, equivalent to 30,000 or so T cell genomes. Genomic DNA from unsorted PBMC was sequenced over ten immunoSEQ deep assay plates. Purified libraries were quantified with a Qubit 3.0 fluorometer, sized on a Bioanalyzer 2100, and re-quantified with the KAPA Library Quantification kit. A separate single-read 150-cycle Illumina NextSeq 550 flow cell was used to sequence each immunoSEQ 96-well plate. For the original study's pipeline: Because the immunoSEQ output included only junctional sequences and no quality scores, the filtering could not be the same as the filtering used for full-length reads. Sequences were annotated with PyIR, a Python wrapper for IgBLAST v1.9, using IMGT germline references to assign V/J genes and CDR3. Reads were removed for weak V/J assignments (E-value above 1e-6), missing CDR3, stop codons, out-of-frame junctions, or ambiguous translated residues. A V3J clonotype was defined by an identical inferred V gene, J gene, and CDR3 amino acid sequence. The percentage overlap between two repertoires was calculated by dividing the number of shared unique clonotypes by the size of the smaller repertoire. Three approaches were used to assess repertoire richness: RTK rarefaction, the Chao1 estimator, and Recon v2.1 estimates of unobserved clonotypes. Here the immuneACCESS table is served through TCRdb, limited to in-frame sequences with V and J called. Missing clones are a known gap in these copies; in checked studies unresolved V genes cover under half, and the rest lacks a known reason. From that table come the V and J calls and clone size; the DNA was used to work out D and trimming. This sample gives about 520,000 clones in total; about 84% of them show up just once. More than 9.5% of the sample belongs to the ten largest clones.

Sequencing input: PBMCs. This TCR derives from a woman aged 40 to 50 in good health. Some clones in this sample may be carry-over from other donors' samples.

The DNA reads as follows: TGTGCCAGTAACGGGTGGGTCACAGATACGCAGTATTTT. It is translated as CASNGWVTDTQYF. The chain employs TRBV19 and TRBJ2-3; the D gene cannot be named for sure. Based on the germline V gene (reference sequence), the CDR1 and CDR2 sequences are LNHDA and SQIVND. V was cut back by 7 bases and J by 2 bases, leaving a gap of 10 bases between them. The CDR3, cysteine through phenylalanine, is 13 amino acids long. The read is trimmed to its CDR3 DNA, 39 bases read in frame from base 1.